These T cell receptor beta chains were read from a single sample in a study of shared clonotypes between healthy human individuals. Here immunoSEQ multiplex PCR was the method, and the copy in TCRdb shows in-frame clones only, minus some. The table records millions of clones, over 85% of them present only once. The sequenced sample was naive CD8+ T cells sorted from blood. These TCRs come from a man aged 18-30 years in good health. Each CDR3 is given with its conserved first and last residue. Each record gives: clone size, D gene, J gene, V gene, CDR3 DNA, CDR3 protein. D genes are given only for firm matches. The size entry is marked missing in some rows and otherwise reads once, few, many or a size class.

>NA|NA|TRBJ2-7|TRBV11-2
TGTGCCAGCAGCTTAGATCGGGCCGAGCAGTACTTC
CASSLDRAEQYF
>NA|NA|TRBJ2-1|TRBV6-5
TGTGCCAGCAGTCCCAGGAGGGGAGTAAGCGATGAGCAGTTCTTC
CASSPRRGVSDEQFF
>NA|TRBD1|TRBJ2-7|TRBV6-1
TGTGCCAGCAGTGACCAGACAGGGTTCTACGAGCAGTACTTC
CASSDQTGFYEQYF
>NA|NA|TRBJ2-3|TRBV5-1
TGCGCCAGCAGCTTAGACACCCCAGATACGCAGTATTTT
CASSLDTPDTQYF
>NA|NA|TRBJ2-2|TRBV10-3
TGTGCCACCGAGGGATCAGGCGTAGGGGCCACCGGGGAGCTGTTTTTT
CATEGSGVGATGELFF
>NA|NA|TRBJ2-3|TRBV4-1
TGCGCCAGCAGCCAAAGAACAGATACGCAGTATTTT
CASSQRTDTQYF
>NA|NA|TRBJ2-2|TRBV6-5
TGTGCCAGCAGCCGGGAAGACACCGGGGAGCTGTTTTTT
CASSREDTGELFF
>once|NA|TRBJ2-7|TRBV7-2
TGTGCCAGCAGCACAGGAATTCAGCCCTACGAGCAGTACTTC
CASSTGIQPYEQYF
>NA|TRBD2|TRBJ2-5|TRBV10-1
TGCGCCAGCAGTGAGTCTGGTAGCGGGGGAGAAGAGACCCAGTACTTC
CASSESGSGGEETQYF
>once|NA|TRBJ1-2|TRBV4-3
TGCGCCAGCAGCCAAGATCGGGGGAACTATGGCTACACCTTC
CASSQDRGNYGYTF
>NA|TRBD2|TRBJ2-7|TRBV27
TGTGCCAGCAGTCTCGGCGGGAGGCCCTACGAGCAGTACTTC
CASSLGGRPYEQYF